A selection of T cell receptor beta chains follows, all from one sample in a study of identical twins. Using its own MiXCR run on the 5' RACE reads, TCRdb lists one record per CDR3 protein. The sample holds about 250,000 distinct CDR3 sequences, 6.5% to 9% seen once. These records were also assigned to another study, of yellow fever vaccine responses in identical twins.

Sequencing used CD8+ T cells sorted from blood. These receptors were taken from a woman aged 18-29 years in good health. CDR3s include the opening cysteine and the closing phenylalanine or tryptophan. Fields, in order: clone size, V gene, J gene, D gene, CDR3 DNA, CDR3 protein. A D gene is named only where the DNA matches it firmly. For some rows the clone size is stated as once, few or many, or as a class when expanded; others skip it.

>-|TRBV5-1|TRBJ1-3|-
TGCGCCAGCAGCTTGTCATCTGCAGCCCGAAACACCATATATTTT
CASSLSSAARNTIYF
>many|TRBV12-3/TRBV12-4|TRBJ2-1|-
TGTGCCAGCAGTTTGTTCGCGGGGAATGAGCAGTTCTTC
CASSLFAGNEQFF
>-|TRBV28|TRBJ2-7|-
TGTGCCAGCTGGGCCGACAGGATCGGCGACTACGAGCAGTACTTC
CASWADRIGDYEQYF
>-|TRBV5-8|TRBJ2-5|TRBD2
TGTGCCAGCAGCGTGATAGCGGGGCAGTACCAAGAGACCCAGTACTTC
CASSVIAGQYQETQYF
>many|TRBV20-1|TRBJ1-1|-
TGCAGTGCCAGACAGTGGGCGAACACTGAAGCTTTCTTT
CSARQWANTEAFF
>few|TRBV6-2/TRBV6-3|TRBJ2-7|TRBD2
TGTGCCAGCAGTTACTCCCCGGCGGGAGGGCCTTACGAGCAGTACTTC
CASSYSPAGGPYEQYF
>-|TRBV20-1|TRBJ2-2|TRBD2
TGCTGTGCTAGCCCGAAGAAAGCGGGGGGGAACACCGGGGAGCTGTTTTTT
CCASPKKAGGNTGELFF
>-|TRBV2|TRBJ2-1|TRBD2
TGTGCCAGTACTAGCGGCAGCTCCTACAATGAGCAGTTCTTC
CASTSGSSYNEQFF
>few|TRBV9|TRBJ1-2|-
TGTGCCAGCAGCGGCCCCCTTGGGGGGAACTATGGCTACACCTTC
CASSGPLGGNYGYTF
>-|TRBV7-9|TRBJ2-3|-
TGTGCCAGCAGCACGACCACAGATACGCAGTATTTT
CASSTTTDTQYF
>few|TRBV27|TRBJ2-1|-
TGTGCCAGCAGTGCCCCAGTGGGAGAAGAGCAGTTCTTC
CASSAPVGEEQFF
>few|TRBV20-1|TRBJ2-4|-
TGCAGTGCCCAATTGGACATGTGGAACATTCAGTACTTC
CSAQLDMWNIQYF
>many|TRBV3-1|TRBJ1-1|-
TGTGCCAGCAGCCAAGACCGAGGAGGGTGGACTGAAGCTTTCTTT
CASSQDRGGWTEAFF
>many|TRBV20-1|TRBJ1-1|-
TGCAGTGCTCCGAACAGGGAGAACACTGAAGCTTTCTTT
CSAPNRENTEAFF
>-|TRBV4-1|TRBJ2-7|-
TGCGCCAGCAGCCAAAAGAATTTAGACGGTAGCGAGCAGTACTTC
CASSQKNLDGSEQYF
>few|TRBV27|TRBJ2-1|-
TGTGCCAGCAGTGTATACCCCGGCCACAATGAGCAGTTCTTC
CASSVYPGHNEQFF
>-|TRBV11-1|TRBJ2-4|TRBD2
TGTGCCAGCAGCCCCGCCGGGACTAGCGGGAGTGTAGCCAAAAACATTCAGTACTTC
CASSPAGTSGSVAKNIQYF
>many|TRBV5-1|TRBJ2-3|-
TGCGCCAGCAGCTCCTCCACAGATACGCAGTATTTT
CASSSSTDTQYF
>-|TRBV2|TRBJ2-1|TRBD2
TGTGCCAGCACCGAGACTAGCAGTGAGCAGTTCTTC
CASTETSSEQFF
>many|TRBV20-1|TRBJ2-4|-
TGCAGTGCTAGAGATCAATACCAAGCCAAAAACATTCAGTACTTC
CSARDQYQAKNIQYF
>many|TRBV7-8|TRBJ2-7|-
TGTGCCAGCAGCACGTGGACACGTAACTACGAGCAGTACTTC
CASSTWTRNYEQYF
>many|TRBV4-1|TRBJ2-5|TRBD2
TGCGCCAGCAGCCAAGGACTAGCTACCCAAGAGACCCAGTACTTC
CASSQGLATQETQYF
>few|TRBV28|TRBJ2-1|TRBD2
TGTGCCAGCAGTTCCCCGGCTAGCGGGATGAGTAATGAGCAGTTCTTC
CASSSPASGMSNEQFF